This TCR beta chain comes out of a study of blood T cell repertoires in COVID-19. Study in general: From the United States, Italy and Spain came samples of acute and convalescent COVID-19. PBMCs, B-cell-depleted T cells, or T cells were the source of the cDNA or gDNA that made up the material.

V was clipped by 5 bases and J by 5 bases; unmatched bases: 19. The CDR3 has 18 amino acids. Germline CDR1 is MNHNY and CDR2 is SVGAGI (reference sequence). In the authors' workflow: Amplifying reference gene primers gave estimates of nucleated cell counts. Sequencing used immunoSEQ multiplex PCR; TCRdb keeps in-frame clones, though not all of them. Clonal size and the V and J genes are those of that table, whereas D and trimming came from the DNA. This table holds some 260,000 clones, around 90% found once. Sequencing was done on a sample of peripheral blood. The rearrangement uses TRBV6-6 and TRBJ2-7; TRBD1 agrees at 9 bases. This sequence originates from a human donor in a cohort sampled during active COVID-19. CDR3 in DNA: TGTGCCAGCAGTCCTCCGTTGGGACAGGGATATTTATCCGACGAGCAGTACTTC. It yields the protein CASSPPLGQGYLSDEQYF.